This entry concerns a single T cell receptor (beta chain). As to time point: pretreatment peripheral blood. Anywhere from 1 to 8 samples came from each patient, spanning pretreatment and on-treatment. The investigators introduced synthetic TCR analog templates into each PCR as spikes. Produced via immunoSEQ multiplex PCR; TCRdb's table is partial and in-frame only. This sample carries 40,000 to 60,000 clones, about four fifths of them seen once, and the ten largest clones take less than 11%. These data come from a study of PD-L1 blockade in urothelial cancer. V gave up 4 bases and J gave up 3 bases; unmatched junction bases: 11. Germline V CDR1 and CDR2: SGHRS, YFSETQ. This CDR3 spans 17 amino acids.

The sequencing here drew on PBMCs, taken around atezolizumab (anti-PD-L1) treatment. The clonotype comes from a man between 70 and 80 years old with urothelial cancer. The V and J genes are TRBV5-1 and TRBJ1-4, with 8 bases that match TRBD1. The CDR3 protein is CASSRQAQGAANEKLFF. CDR3 nucleotide sequence: TGCGCCAGCAGCCGTCAGGCCCAGGGGGCAGCTAATGAAAAACTGTTTTTT.